Each of the 19 T cell receptor beta chains below was sequenced from the same sample in a study of cytomegalovirus exposure and HLA in healthy donors. Sequencing used immunoSEQ multiplex PCR; TCRdb keeps in-frame clones, though not all of them. Counted here are 100,000 to 150,000 clones, 89% occurring once; the ten biggest clones make up around 3.4%. Sequences were obtained from PBMCs. The receptor set was obtained from a man aged 25 to 40 in good health and CMV-seronegative.

The V and J genes are TRBV5-1 and TRBJ2-5; no reliable D call. With 0 bases removed from V and 2 bases from J, the gap between germline ends came to 11 bases. The CDR3 totals 15 residues. Germline lookup yields CDR1 SGHRS and CDR2 YFSETQ. CDR3 in DNA: TGCGCCAGCAGCTTGGCATTGGCAGTTCAAGAGACCCAGTACTTC. Its protein is CASSLALAVQETQYF.

DNA for the CDR3: TGTGCCAGCACGGGGGACGCCGGGGAGCTGTTTTTT. Translated: CASTGDAGELFF. The rearrangement uses TRBV27 and TRBJ2-2, with D tentatively TRBD2 (6 bases). Trimming took off 7 bases at V and 6 bases at J, with 9 bases between the two ends. The length of the CDR3 is 12 residues. From germline, CDR1 is MNHEY and CDR2 SMNVEV (reference sequence).

Here the CDR3 reads CASRLGSAQTVTGELFF. CDR3 in DNA: TGTGCCAGCAGACTAGGGAGCGCCCAAACGGTCACCGGGGAGCTGTTTTTT. The rearrangement links TRBV7-8 to TRBJ2-2, with TRBD2 as a possible D gene (5 bases). V shed 6 bases and J shed 4 bases, with 21 bases lying between them. CDR3 length equals 17 residues. Germline CDR1 reads SGHVS; CDR2 reads FQNEAQ.

This chain connects TRBV6-1 to TRBJ2-5; no definite D call. Trimming cost V 0 bases and J 5 bases, with 4 bases left between them. The CDR3 is 12 amino acids. The V gene's germline CDR1 is MNHNS and CDR2 SASEGT. DNA for the CDR3: TGTGCCAGCAGTGAAGCGCGGGAGACCCAGTACTTC. It encodes CASSEARETQYF.

The table lists this clone with a count of one. CDR3 loop: CASSGTGQGNYGYTF. DNA of the CDR3: TGTGCCAGCAGCGGGACTGGACAGGGTAACTATGGCTACACCTTC. V gene TRBV2 combines with J gene TRBJ1-2; 8 positions agree with TRBD1. The CDR3 is 15 residues long. CDR1 and CDR2 (germline): SNHLY, FYNNEI. The J segment lost 1 base and the V segment lost 6 bases, leaving 7 bases of the junction unmatched. Variable domain in full (rest from reference TRBV2 and TRBJ1-2): EPEVTQTPSHQVTQMGQEVILRCVPISNHLYFYWYRQILGQKVEFLVSFYNNEISEKSEIFDDQFSVERPDGSNFTLKIRSTKLEDSAMYFCASSGTGQGNYGYTFGSGTRLTVV.

J is TRBJ1-5 and V is TRBV5-6; 10 positions agree with TRBD1. The J segment lost 5 bases and the V segment lost 4 bases, leaving 6 bases of the junction unmatched. Germline lookup yields CDR1 SGHDT and CDR2 YYEEEE. The CDR3 is 15 residues long. The CDR3 is CASSVGTGVYQPQHF. DNA for the CDR3: TGTGCCAGCAGCGTCGGGACAGGGGTGTATCAGCCCCAGCATTTT.

V is TRBV19 and J is TRBJ1-6, with 8 bases lining up with TRBD1. CDR1 is LNHDA and CDR2 is SQIVND in the germline V gene (reference sequence). This CDR3 is built from 16 residues. The V segment lost 5 bases and the J segment 8 bases; nucleotides outside the gene matches: 11. The CDR3 nucleotides are TGTGCCAGTAGTCGAATCCCGGGACAGGAGGATTCACCCCTCCACTTT. Amino acids: CASSRIPGQEDSPLHF.

The V and J genes are TRBV28 and TRBJ1-5; D remains unclear. Germline values: CDR1 MDHEN, CDR2 SYDVKM. There are 14 residues in the CDR3. V shed 2 bases and J shed 7 bases, with 12 bases lying between them. CDR3 in amino acids: CASSLTQVRQPQHF. CDR3 nucleotides: TGTGCCAGCAGTTTAACGCAGGTCAGACAGCCCCAGCATTTT.

This chain connects TRBV6-1 to TRBJ1-2; 8 bases align to TRBD1. Germline values: CDR1 MNHNS, CDR2 SASEGT. V gave up 2 bases and J gave up 4 bases; unmatched junction bases: 6. The CDR3 spans 15 residues. CDR3 nucleotide sequence: TGTGCCAGCAGTGAATCTATGACAGGGGCCTATGGCTACACCTTC. This gives the protein CASSESMTGAYGYTF.

V usage is TRBV7-9 and J usage is TRBJ1-3, with D uncertain. This CDR3 comprises 15 residues. CDR1 and CDR2 from the germline V gene are SEHNR and FQNEAQ (reference sequence). V lost 2 bases and J lost 2, with 10 bases in between. As DNA, the CDR3 is TGTGCCAGCAGCTTAAAGGGAGGTCCTGGAAACACCATATATTTT. This encodes CASSLKGGPGNTIYF. Supplemented by reference TRBV7-9 and TRBJ1-3, the full variable domain reads DTGVSQNPRHKITKRGQNVTFRCDPISEHNRLYWYRQTLGQGPEFLTYFQNEAQLEKSRLLSDRFSAERPKGSFSTLEIQRTEQGDSAMYLCASSLKGGPGNTIYFGEGSWLTVV.

This sequence joins TRBV5-8 and TRBJ1-5; possible D gene TRBD1, 6 bases. Germline CDR1 reads SGHTS; CDR2 reads YDEGEE. Trimming removed 2 bases from V and 1 base from J, with 19 bases in between. This CDR3 is built from 18 residues. The CDR3 loop reads CASSLARITGQSNQPQHF. In nucleotides, the CDR3 is TGTGCCAGCAGCTTAGCCAGAATAACCGGACAGAGCAATCAGCCCCAGCATTTT.

J is TRBJ1-5 and V is TRBV5-1; unclear D gene. This CDR3 has 15 residues. The V and J ends lost 2 bases and 2 bases respectively, with 11 bases between them. Germline-derived CDR1 and CDR2 are SGHRS and YFSETQ. The CDR3 DNA reads TGCGCCAGCAGCTTCGACGGAGGACGCAATCAGCCCCAGCATTTT. Its translation is CASSFDGGRNQPQHF.

This chain links TRBV28 with TRBJ1-1; no definite D call. Between the trimmed V and J ends, which lost 5 bases and 7 bases, there was a span of 23 bases. Germline V CDR1 and CDR2: MDHEN, SYDVKM. The length of the CDR3 is 16 residues. In nucleotides, the CDR3 is TGTGCCAGCAGTATACACCCGAGTCGGGTTGGATTTGAAGCTTTCTTT. Translating it yields CASSIHPSRVGFEAFF. Together with reference TRBV28 and TRBJ1-1, the CDR3 gives the full variable domain: DVKVTQSSRYLVKRTGEKVFLECVQDMDHENMFWYRQDPGLGLRLIYFSYDVKMKEKGDIPEGYSVSREKKERFSLILESASTNQTSMYLCASSIHPSRVGFEAFFGQGTRLTVV.

This clone has only a few counts. The V and J genes are TRBV11-2 and TRBJ2-4; maybe TRBD2 (6 bases). The CDR3 consists of 15 residues. The V end was cut by 2 bases, the J end by 3 bases, with 11 bases between. In germline, CDR1 is SGHAT, CDR2 FQNNGV. Here the CDR3 DNA reads TGTGCCAGCAGCTTATTCCCCGGGGGCAAAAACATTCAGTACTTC. Its translation: CASSLFPGGKNIQYF.

This chain connects TRBV2 to TRBJ1-6; 8 nucleotides match TRBD1. Per the germline V gene, CDR1 is SNHLY and CDR2 is FYNNEI. The CDR3 extends over 14 amino acids. V gave up 7 bases and J gave up 5 bases; unmatched junction bases: 4. The CDR3, as DNA: TGTGCCAGCATGCCGGGACAGGATAATTCACCCCTCCACTTT. Residues: CASMPGQDNSPLHF.

The chain uses TRBV19 and TRBJ1-1; D might be TRBD1 (5 bases). Germline V lookup: CDR1 LNHDA, CDR2 SQIVND (reference sequence). This CDR3 contains 15 residues. V was clipped by 3 bases and J by 0 bases, with 11 bases between them. CDR3 region: CASSMEQGVNTEAFF. The DNA of the CDR3 is TGTGCCAGTAGTATGGAGCAGGGCGTGAACACTGAAGCTTTCTTT.

The rearrangement links TRBV7-8 to TRBJ1-1; D remains ambiguous. The CDR3 loop spans 15 amino acids. Germline V gene sequence: CDR1 SGHVS, CDR2 FQNEAQ. Trimming took off 0 bases at V and 0 bases at J, with 8 bases between the two ends. CDR3 sequence (DNA): TGTGCCAGCAGCTTAGCGCGGGGTATGAACACTGAAGCTTTCTTT. Residues: CASSLARGMNTEAFF.

Comments on this clone: Different DNA sequences within this sample yield the same CDR3. The genes are TRBV2 and TRBJ1-6; no clear D. Germline CDR1 and CDR2: SNHLY and FYNNEI. V gave up 2 bases and J gave up 4 bases, with 6 bases separating them. The CDR3 sequence is 14 residues long. DNA for the CDR3: TGTGCCAGCAGTGAACGCGTTTATAATTCACCCCTCCACTTT. This encodes CASSERVYNSPLHF.

The rearrangement uses TRBV7-9 and TRBJ1-2; 7 bases are a match to TRBD1. Per germline, CDR1 SEHNR and CDR2 FQNEAQ (reference sequence). The CDR3 is made up of 13 amino acids. Trimming removed 1 base from V and 6 bases from J; junction bases left unmatched: 2. This chain's CDR3 is CASSLVDRDGYTF. Here the CDR3 DNA reads TGTGCCAGCAGCTTAGTTGACAGGGATGGCTACACCTTC.